These 14 T cell receptor beta chains came from one sample sequenced in a study of T cell responses to AZD1222 COVID-19 vaccine. Measured with immunoSEQ multiplex PCR; TCRdb has only the in-frame clones, and not every one. The sample lists approximately 180,000 clones; more than 80% were seen once. The sequences come from peripheral blood, collected 28 days after the second dose of the MenACWY control vaccine. These receptors all come from an adult who received the MenACWY meningococcal vaccine as a control.

The chain is built from TRBV3-1 (or the pseudogene TRBV3-2) and TRBJ1-5; no definite D call. The CDR3 runs to 16 residues. Trimming removed 0 bases at V and 1 base at J, with 10 bases between. Germline V gives CDR1 LGHDT, CDR2 YNNKEL (reference sequence). CDR3 coding DNA: TGTGCCAGCAGCCAAGACGGCAGATCGAGCAATCAGCCCCAGCATTTT. Translation gives CASSQDGRSSNQPQHF.

This chain uses TRBV24-1 with TRBJ1-2, with TRBD1 matching 10 bases. The trim removed 3 bases at V and 4 bases at J, leaving 7 bases unmatched. The CDR3 length is 16 residues. Germline V gene sequence: CDR1 KGHDR, CDR2 SFDVKD. CDR3 in amino acids: CATSDHRGQGPYGYTF. The CDR3 nucleotides are TGTGCCACCAGTGATCATCGGGGACAGGGGCCCTATGGCTACACCTTC.

V is TRBV19 and J is TRBJ1-5, with 9 bases lining up with TRBD1. After removal of 4 bases from V and 7 bases from J, the junction contained 8 bases not matched to a gene. In germline, CDR1 is LNHDA, CDR2 SQIVND (reference sequence). This CDR3 is 15 amino acids long. The CDR3 nucleotides read TGTGCCAGTAGTACCCGGGACAGGGCGAGGCAGCCCCAGCATTTT. Translating it yields CASSTRDRARQPQHF. The full variable domain, rest sourced from reference TRBV19 and TRBJ1-5, is DGGITQSPKYLFRKEGQNVTLSCEQNLNHDAMYWYRQDPGQGLRLIYYSQIVNDFQKGDIAEGYSVSREKKESFPLTVTSAQKNPTAFYLCASSTRDRARQPQHFGDGTRLSIL.

This rearrangement joins TRBV2 to TRBJ1-1; 7 bases are a match to TRBD1. V was clipped by 3 bases and J by 5 bases; unmatched bases: 3. There are 13 residues in the CDR3. The V gene's germline CDR1 is SNHLY and CDR2 FYNNEI. The CDR3 DNA reads TGTGCCAGCAGTGAGACAGGGTGGACTGAAGCTTTCTTT. Residues: CASSETGWTEAFF. Full variable domain (missing parts from reference TRBV2 and TRBJ1-1): EPEVTQTPSHQVTQMGQEVILRCVPISNHLYFYWYRQILGQKVEFLVSFYNNEISEKSEIFDDQFSVERPDGSNFTLKIRSTKLEDSAMYFCASSETGWTEAFFGQGTRLTVV.

This sequence joins TRBV6-1 and TRBJ2-1; a weak D match, TRBD1 (5 bases). The germline V and J ends were trimmed by 4 bases and 0 bases, with 19 bases remaining between them. The CDR3 contains 18 residues. Germline assignment: CDR1 MNHNS and CDR2 SASEGT. CDR3 sequence reads: CASSGAQDSPSSYNEQFF. The CDR3 coding sequence is TGTGCCAGCAGTGGGGCCCAAGACAGCCCTAGCTCCTACAATGAGCAGTTCTTC.

The CDR3 region has the DNA TGTGCCAGCAGCTTATCCCAGAGGGACTACAATGAGCAGTTCTTC. This sequence encodes CASSLSQRDYNEQFF. The chain joins TRBV11-3 to TRBJ2-1, with TRBD2 as a possible D gene (5 bases). V was shortened by 2 bases and J by 3 bases, with 11 bases between the two germline ends. Germline V gives CDR1 SGHNT, CDR2 YENEEA. There are 15 residues in the CDR3.

The chain is built from TRBV30 and TRBJ1-6, with D perhaps TRBD1 (5 bases). Germline values: CDR1 GTSNPN, CDR2 SVGIG (reference sequence). This CDR3 region has 16 residues. V lost 2 bases, J lost 13 bases, and 24 bases lay in between. The CDR3 sequence: CAWSHKIGGSFSPLHF. CDR3 DNA: TGTGCCTGGAGTCACAAAATTGGGGGTTCCTTCTCTCCCCTCCACTTT. The full variable domain, completed using reference TRBV30 and TRBJ1-6, is SQTIHQWPATLVQPVGSPLSLECTVEGTSNPNLYWYRQAAGRGLQLLFYSVGIGQISSEVPQNLSASRPQDRQFILSSKKLLLSDSGFYLCAWSHKIGGSFSPLHFGNGTRLTVT.

The chain carries TRBV9 and TRBJ2-7; TRBD2 might be the D (5 bases). The CDR3 has 12 amino acids. CDR1 and CDR2 from the germline V gene are SGDLS and YYNGEE. Between the trimmed V and J ends, which lost 7 bases and 5 bases, there was a span of 13 bases. CDR3 DNA: TGTGCCAGCGGAAGCGGAAGCGACGAGCAGTACTTC. This sequence encodes CASGSGSDEQYF.

J is TRBJ1-2 and V is TRBV30, with D possibly being TRBD1 (6 bases). CDR1 GTSNPN and CDR2 SVGIG come from the germline V gene (reference sequence). The CDR3 extends over 13 amino acids. Trimming cost V 3 bases and J 6 bases, with 14 bases left between them. The CDR3: CAWRSGAGNGYTF. The CDR3 nucleotides are TGTGCCTGGAGATCGGGGGCTGGTAATGGCTACACCTTC.

The V call is TRBV5-6, the J call TRBJ1-5; 10 bases line up with TRBD1. V lost 2 bases and J lost 6; bases outside the gene matches: 8. The CDR3 has 16 amino acids. Germline CDR1 reads SGHDT; CDR2 reads YYEEEE. CDR3 region: CASSFDRGQGAQPQHF. The DNA for the CDR3 is TGTGCCAGCAGCTTTGACAGGGGGCAGGGGGCTCAGCCCCAGCATTTT.

This chain uses TRBV3-1 (or the pseudogene TRBV3-2) with TRBJ2-3; unclear D gene. The CDR3 spans 12 residues. Germline V gene data show CDR1 as LGHDT and CDR2 as YNNKEL (reference sequence). Trimming stripped 8 bases from V and 4 bases from J, with 10 bases between. The CDR3 DNA reads TGTGCCAGCGGCGGCAGGCCAGATACGCAGTATTTT. It specifies CASGGRPDTQYF.

The V call is TRBV11-2, the J call TRBJ1-1; maybe TRBD1 (5 bases). In germline, CDR1 is SGHAT, CDR2 FQNNGV. The length of the CDR3 is 16 residues. Between the trimmed V and J ends, which lost 1 base and 5 bases, there was a span of 17 bases. This chain's CDR3 is CASSLGGIRSGTEAFF. The CDR3 DNA reads as TGTGCCAGCAGCTTAGGGGGGATCCGGTCGGGGACTGAAGCTTTCTTT.

The rearrangement links TRBV15 to TRBJ1-2; TRBD1 matches 9 bases. Germline V gene data show CDR1 as LNHNV and CDR2 as YYDKDF (reference sequence). J was trimmed by 13 bases and V by 5 bases; bases with no gene match: 8. The CDR3 runs to 12 residues. Here the CDR3 DNA reads TGTGCCACCAGCCGGGACAGGGCCCTCCGCACCTTC. As protein: CATSRDRALRTF.

This chain links TRBV19 with TRBJ1-2; tentative D call: TRBD1 (6 bases). This CDR3 contains 16 residues. Looked up from germline, CDR1 is LNHDA and CDR2 is SQIVND (reference sequence). V lost 2 bases to trimming and J lost 2 bases, with 15 bases between them. The CDR3 region has the DNA TGTGCCAGTAGTATAAGGGGGACATCGCTCAACTATGGCTACACCTTC. This encodes CASSIRGTSLNYGYTF.